These 30 T cell receptor beta chains came from one sample sequenced in a study of CXCR3-negative and CXCR3-positive naive CD8 T cells. Study conclusions and caveats: TRB CDR3s of CXCR3-positive naive cells were more hydrophobic than those of CXCR3-negative naive cells.

These receptors have no identified antigens. The authors made the TRB cDNA libraries by 5' RACE using UMI labels. TCRdb re-called the 5' RACE reads and gives one entry per CDR3 protein, without DNA. This sample's clone table lists approximately 59,000 distinct CDR3 sequences. The sample was naive CXCR3+ CD8+ T cells from blood. This sample's subset: CD45RO-CCR7+CD27+CD95- naive CD8+ T cells expressing CXCR3 (TNR3+). The receptor set was obtained from a human donor in good health. Some clones in this sample may be carry-over from other donors' samples.

CDR3: CASSYSFPREAFF. V is TRBV6-6 and J is TRBJ1-1. CDR3 length equals 13 residues. CDR1 and CDR2 from the germline V gene are MNHNY and SVGAGI (reference sequence).

The chain joins TRBV7-9 to TRBJ1-3. The CDR3 covers 15 residues. Per the germline V gene, CDR1 is SEHNR and CDR2 is FQNEAQ (reference sequence). CDR3 residues: CASSSRTGPGNTIYF.

The V gene is TRBV24-1, the J gene TRBJ2-3; the D call of TRBD2 rests on TCRdb alone, since no DNA is present to check it. The CDR3 totals 15 residues. Germline V lookup: CDR1 KGHDR, CDR2 SFDVKD. The CDR3 sequence is CATSDSGGGADTQYF.

The chain is built from TRBV28 and TRBJ1-2; no DNA is available, so the TRBD1 call from TCRdb remains unchecked. The CDR3 is 14 residues long. Germline V lookup: CDR1 MDHEN, CDR2 SYDVKM. CDR3 sequence reads: CASSLPGQAYGYTF.

The chain employs TRBV7-2 and TRBJ2-7. The CDR3 spans 11 residues. Germline V CDR1 and CDR2: SGHTA, FQGNSA. This CDR3 is CASSEAYEQYF.

This sequence joins TRBV19 and TRBJ2-1. The germline CDR1 and CDR2 sequences are LNHDA and SQIVND (reference sequence). CDR3 length: 13 residues. CDR3 sequence reads: CASSIVGVSEQFF.

The chain employs TRBV7-2 and TRBJ1-1. Germline CDR1 and CDR2: SGHTA and FQGNSA. This CDR3 has 13 amino acids. This CDR3 is CASSLETTGEAFF.

V usage is TRBV18 and J usage is TRBJ2-1; there is no DNA to check the TCRdb D call of TRBD2. Germline-derived CDR1 and CDR2 are KGHSH and LQKENI. The CDR3 is 14 residues long. This chain's CDR3 is CASTSIPTSYEQFF.

The V call is TRBV11-1, the J call TRBJ2-2; TCRdb's assignment of TRBD2 cannot be checked, as there is no DNA. The CDR3 sequence is 16 residues long. The germline gives CDR1 SGHAT, CDR2 FQDESV (reference sequence). The CDR3: CASSLHSGGAAGELFF.

The chain carries TRBV3-1 and TRBJ2-1. The CDR3 is 14 residues long. Per the germline V gene, CDR1 is LGHDT and CDR2 is YNNKEL (reference sequence). CDR3 region: CASSQTGLDNEQFF.

The chain carries TRBV7-9 and TRBJ2-7; absent DNA, TCRdb's TRBD1 call cannot be checked. The CDR3 totals 16 residues. Germline V gene data show CDR1 as SEHNR and CDR2 as FQNEAQ (reference sequence). The CDR3 sequence is CASSSLGTGGFDEQYF.

V usage is TRBV27 and J usage is TRBJ2-1; lacking DNA, the TRBD1 call made by TCRdb goes unchecked. The germline V gene has CDR1 MNHEY and CDR2 SMNVEV (reference sequence). The CDR3 contains 17 residues. The CDR3 loop reads CASSLSRRGGTYNEQFF.

The V and J genes are TRBV2 and TRBJ2-2; TCRdb selects TRBD1, and the lack of DNA leaves this call unchecked. The CDR3 covers 15 residues. The germline CDR1 and CDR2 sequences are SNHLY and FYNNEI. CDR3 region: CASSEEQGATGELFF.

The chain links TRBV4-3 to TRBJ2-3; the TCRdb D gene call, TRBD1, has no DNA to confirm it. CDR1 and CDR2 from the germline V gene are LGHNA and YSLEER. The CDR3 contains 16 residues. CDR3 region: CASSPQPGTGTDTQYF.

The V and J genes are TRBV6-5 and TRBJ2-7; the TCRdb D gene call, TRBD1, has no DNA to confirm it. Germline lookup yields CDR1 MNHEY and CDR2 SVGAGI. The CDR3 sequence is 15 residues long. CDR3 sequence: CASSDGTGDAYEQYF.

V usage is TRBV12-3 or TRBV12-4 and J usage is TRBJ2-2. This CDR3 region has 15 residues. CDR3 in amino acids: CASSLWLGNTGELFF.

This chain uses TRBV7-6 with TRBJ2-7; TCRdb's assignment of TRBD1 cannot be checked, as there is no DNA. The germline V gene has CDR1 SGHVS and CDR2 FNYEAQ. The CDR3 sequence is 18 residues long. CDR3 protein: CASSPLPSTRDSPYEQYF.

The rearrangement joins TRBV10-3 to TRBJ2-7; there is no DNA to check the TCRdb D call of TRBD1. The CDR3 consists of 15 residues. The germline gives CDR1 ENHRY, CDR2 SYGVKD. This CDR3 is CAIDHPGQGNHEQYF.

The gene calls are TRBV28 and TRBJ2-3; TCRdb picks TRBD2, but there is no DNA to check that call. Germline V gene sequence: CDR1 MDHEN, CDR2 SYDVKM. CDR3 size: 15 residues. The CDR3 here is CASSPRTLRTDTQYF.

The rearrangement joins TRBV7-9 to TRBJ2-7; TCRdb's assignment of TRBD2 cannot be checked, as there is no DNA. Germline V gene lookup returns CDR1 SEHNR and CDR2 FQNEAQ (reference sequence). This CDR3 has 17 amino acids. This CDR3 is CASSLAATSGSSYEQYF.

V is TRBV5-7 and J is TRBJ2-7. TRBV5-7 is given ORF status, its function remaining uncertain. CDR3 length: 15 amino acids. The CDR3 sequence is CASSLIQATHYEQYF.

J is TRBJ2-6 and V is TRBV11-3; the D gene TCRdb calls, TRBD2, cannot be checked with no DNA. Per germline, CDR1 SGHNT and CDR2 YENEEA. This CDR3 has 14 residues. The CDR3: CATRGGPGANVLTF.

The chain uses TRBV6-5 and TRBJ1-1; TCRdb proposes TRBD1, but this gene call is untestable without DNA. The CDR3 totals 12 residues. Germline V gene lookup returns CDR1 MNHEY and CDR2 SVGAGI. The CDR3 here is CASRQGSTEAFF.

V gene TRBV6-2 or TRBV6-3 combines with J gene TRBJ2-1; the D gene TCRdb calls, TRBD2, cannot be checked with no DNA. The CDR3 spans 16 residues. In germline, CDR1 is MNHEY, CDR2 SVGEGT. CDR3 loop: CASSYMGLAGGSRQFF.

The genes are TRBV12-3 or TRBV12-4 and TRBJ2-7; no DNA is available, so the TRBD1 call from TCRdb remains unchecked. CDR3 size: 12 residues. The CDR3 sequence is CASRSQDYEQYF.

V is TRBV27 and J is TRBJ2-7; lacking DNA, the TRBD2 call made by TCRdb goes unchecked. The CDR3 consists of 15 residues. Germline assignment: CDR1 MNHEY and CDR2 SMNVEV (reference sequence). CDR3 sequence: CASSLYLAVTYEQYF.

The V gene is TRBV4-3, the J gene TRBJ2-5. This CDR3 has 15 amino acids. Per germline, CDR1 LGHNA and CDR2 YSLEER. The CDR3 here is CASSPQSTNQETQYF.

The chain employs TRBV4-2 and TRBJ2-7. The germline V gene encodes CDR1 LGHNA and CDR2 YNFKEQ. The CDR3 has 15 residues. The CDR3 loop is CASSQGRDPTYEQYF.

The CDR3 loop reads CASSPTINDYEQYF. This chain joins TRBV18 and TRBJ2-7. There are 14 residues in the CDR3. Germline V gene sequence: CDR1 KGHSH, CDR2 LQKENI.

J is TRBJ2-3 and V is TRBV29-1; without DNA, the TCRdb call of TRBD2 cannot be checked. The CDR3 sequence is 16 residues long. Per the germline V gene, CDR1 is SQVTM and CDR2 is ANQGSEA. CDR3 in amino acids: CSVVLRGGGFADTQYF.